A selection of T cell receptor beta chains follows, all from one sample in a study of T cells after yellow fever vaccination. Via MiXCR, TCRdb re-called the 5' RACE reads, giving one row per CDR3 protein. The sample has under 600,000 distinct CDR3 sequences, less than 25% seen once. Here the sequenced sample was PBMCs, taken 21 days after the first yellow fever vaccination. The receptors come from a man between 18 and 29 years old who received the YFV17D yellow fever vaccine. CDR3s include the opening cysteine and the closing phenylalanine or tryptophan. Each record gives: V gene, clone size, J gene, D gene, CDR3 protein, CDR3 DNA. A D gene is named only where the DNA matches it firmly. Clone size, where shown, is once, few, many, or a class for clones that have expanded.

>TRBV11-2|few|TRBJ2-7|NA
CASSLIASSYEQYF
TGTGCCAGCAGCTTAATAGCCAGCTCCTACGAGCAGTACTTC
>TRBV7-7|few|TRBJ1-4|TRBD1
CASSLTGATNEKLFF
TGTGCTAGCAGCCTTACAGGGGCAACTAATGAAAAACTGTTTTTT
>TRBV28|NA|TRBJ2-5|NA
CASSVQGRQETQYF
TGTGCCAGCAGCGTACAGGGTAGGCAAGAGACCCAGTACTTC
>TRBV2|few|TRBJ2-5|TRBD2
CASSGLAGGQETQYF
TGTGCCAGTAGCGGACTAGCGGGGGGACAAGAGACCCAGTACTTC
>TRBV24-1|NA|TRBJ2-5|TRBD1
CATAQGAEETQYF
TGTGCCACCGCACAGGGGGCGGAAGAGACCCAGTACTTC
>TRBV14|NA|TRBJ1-2|NA
CASSQVGQNYGYTF
TGTGCCAGCAGCCAAGTAGGACAGAACTATGGCTACACCTTC
>TRBV24-1|few|TRBJ2-5|TRBD1
CATSDHRDRGGFRETQYF
TGTGCCACCAGTGATCACCGAGACAGGGGTGGTTTCAGGGAGACCCAGTACTTC
>TRBV20-1|few|TRBJ2-5|TRBD2
CSASFPRGGYQETQYF
TGCAGTGCTAGTTTCCCGCGGGGGGGGTACCAAGAGACCCAGTACTTC
>TRBV27|once|TRBJ2-3|TRBD1
CASSTRTGGADTQYF
TGTGCCAGCAGTACCCGGACAGGGGGCGCAGATACGCAGTATTTT
>TRBV18|few|TRBJ1-6|TRBD1
CASSPGTATNNSPLHF
TGTGCCAGCTCACCAGGGACAGCGACGAATAATTCACCCCTCCACTTT
>TRBV4-3|NA|TRBJ1-2|NA
CASSQSGGRDYGYTF
TGCGCCAGCAGCCAATCCGGGGGAAGGGACTATGGCTACACCTTC
>TRBV5-1|NA|TRBJ2-7|NA
CASRRTSSSYEQYF
TGCGCCAGCAGGAGGACGTCTAGCTCCTACGAGCAGTACTTC
>TRBV30|NA|TRBJ2-3|NA
CAWSQRATDTQYF
TGTGCCTGGAGTCAGCGGGCCACAGATACGCAGTATTTT
>TRBV24-1|few|TRBJ2-1|TRBD2
CATSDRFGTSGGWEQFF
TGTGCCACCAGTGACCGGTTCGGGACTAGCGGGGGTTGGGAGCAGTTCTTC
>TRBV4-1|few|TRBJ2-3|NA
CASSPPGGWGVDTQYF
TGCGCCAGCAGCCCCCCCGGAGGGTGGGGCGTAGATACGCAGTATTTT
>TRBV12-3/TRBV12-4|NA|TRBJ1-1|NA
CASSRPSFEAFF
TGTGCCAGCAGCCGACCTAGCTTTGAAGCTTTCTTT
>TRBV24-1|NA|TRBJ2-1|TRBD2
CATSDFGLAGALLDEQFF
TGTGCCACCAGTGATTTCGGACTAGCGGGGGCTTTACTCGATGAGCAGTTCTTC
>TRBV20-1|NA|TRBJ2-5|NA
CSAEREIGTQYF
TGCAGTGCCGAGAGGGAAATAGGGACCCAGTACTTC
>TRBV7-8|NA|TRBJ2-1|NA
CASSLAVWQANEQFF
TGCGCCAGCAGCTTAGCCGTCTGGCAGGCAAATGAGCAGTTCTTC
>TRBV30|NA|TRBJ2-7|NA
CAWSGELYEQYF
TGTGCCTGGAGTGGGGAGCTCTACGAGCAGTACTTC
>TRBV4-1|NA|TRBJ2-7|NA
CASSQVRRSKADWGSYEQYF
TGCGCCAGCAGCCAAGTCCGGAGGAGTAAAGCCGACTGGGGCTCCTACGAGCAGTACTTC
>TRBV7-2|NA|TRBJ2-5|TRBD2
CASRLPFGGGAGETQYF
TGTGCCAGCAGGTTACCCTTCGGCGGGGGGGCCGGAGAGACCCAGTACTTC
>TRBV4-2|NA|TRBJ2-3|TRBD2
CASSQDHRRLAGADTQYF
TGTGCCAGCAGCCAAGATCACCGCAGGCTAGCGGGGGCAGATACGCAGTATTTT
>TRBV9|NA|TRBJ2-2|TRBD1
CASSTGGLPGELFF
TGTGCCAGCAGCACAGGGGGACTTCCCGGGGAGCTGTTTTTT
>TRBV6-5|few|TRBJ1-5|NA
CASSYGGEVKPQHF
TGTGCCAGCAGTTACGGGGGCGAGGTAAAGCCCCAGCATTTT
>TRBV6-2/TRBV6-3|few|TRBJ2-1|TRBD2
CASSYLAGGNYNEQFF
TGTGCCAGCAGTTACCTAGCGGGGGGAAACTACAATGAGCAGTTCTTC
>TRBV20-1|NA|TRBJ2-6|NA
CSARGTTSSGANVLTF
TGCAGTGCTAGAGGGACTACTAGCTCTGGGGCCAACGTCCTGACTTTC
>TRBV18|few|TRBJ1-6|TRBD1
CASSAQGRDNSPLHF
TGTGCCAGCTCAGCACAGGGGAGGGATAATTCACCCCTCCACTTT
>TRBV7-3|NA|TRBJ1-1|TRBD1
CASSPGQGADEAFF
TGTGCCAGCAGCCCCGGACAGGGGGCGGACGAAGCTTTCTTT
>TRBV12-3/TRBV12-4|many|TRBJ2-1|NA
CASSLRGNEQFF
TGTGCCAGCAGCTTAAGGGGGAATGAGCAGTTCTTC
>TRBV4-2|few|TRBJ1-1|NA
CASSQPGPPNTEAFF
TGTGCCAGCAGCCAACCTGGGCCACCGAACACTGAAGCTTTCTTT
>TRBV20-1|NA|TRBJ2-2|TRBD1
CSAPGGRDTGELFF
TGCAGTGCCCCAGGGGGCCGGGACACCGGGGAGCTGTTTTTT
>TRBV2|NA|TRBJ2-2|NA
CASSPEWAAGELFF
TGTGCCAGCAGTCCAGAATGGGCCGCCGGGGAGCTGTTTTTT
>TRBV7-8|NA|TRBJ1-1|TRBD1
CASSLLNRGNTEAFF
TGTGCCAGCAGCTTACTCAACAGGGGGAACACTGAAGCTTTCTTT
>TRBV7-9|few|TRBJ2-3|TRBD2
CASGTRGTDTQYF
TGTGCCAGCGGGACTAGGGGCACAGATACGCAGTATTTT